The 9 T cell receptor beta chains given below trace back to one sample, sequenced in a study of early T cells in non-severe SARS-CoV-2 infection. TCRdb reanalysed the 5' RACE reads using MiXCR and keeps one entry per CDR3 protein. This sample has 45,000 to 50,000 distinct CDR3 sequences, with approximately 6% found just once. Sample: whole blood, taken at baseline. These receptors were taken from an adult who was a healthcare worker with PCR-confirmed SARS-CoV-2 infection or an uninfected control (not recorded which).

This clonotype was recorded a few times. This chain links TRBV27 with TRBJ2-2; the match to TRBD1 covers 8 bases. Trimming cost V 5 bases and J 4 bases; bases outside gene matches: 6. From germline, CDR1 is MNHEY and CDR2 SMNVEV (reference sequence). The CDR3 has 15 residues. DNA for the CDR3: TGTGCCAGCAGTCTAAGACAGGGGATCACCGGGGAGCTGTTTTTT. Translation: CASSLRQGITGELFF.

This clonotype was counted only a few times. This chain links TRBV12-3 or TRBV12-4 with TRBJ2-2; 12 bases map to TRBD2. CDR3 length: 17 amino acids. After removal of 3 bases from V and 6 bases from J, the junction contained 8 bases not matched to a gene. CDR3 loop: CASSFLTSGRMAGELFF. In DNA, the CDR3 is TGTGCCAGCAGTTTTCTGACTAGCGGGAGAATGGCCGGGGAGCTGTTTTTT.

This clonotype has just a few counts. One end of the junction does not line up with germline, which may come from a read error. The chain is built from TRBV28 and TRBJ2-4; 9 bases are shared with TRBD1. CDR3 length equals 14 residues. From germline, CDR1 is MDHEN and CDR2 SYDVKM. CDR3 region: CASSPPGQGVKVLF. In nucleotides, the CDR3 is TGTGCCAGCAGTCCTCCGGGACAGGGTGTAAAGGTGCTATTC.

This clonotype was counted ten times or more. This chain uses TRBV6-2 or TRBV6-3 with TRBJ2-7; D gene uncertain. This CDR3 region has 11 residues. The germline V gene has CDR1 MNHEY and CDR2 SVGEGT. V was cut by 6 bases and J by 4 bases, with 7 bases left in between. CDR3 in DNA: TGTGCCAGCAGCTTCGAGTACGAGCAGTACTTC. It yields the protein CASSFEYEQYF.

This clonotype showed up many times. The rearrangement uses TRBV12-3 or TRBV12-4 and TRBJ1-2; D may be TRBD1 (6 bases). V lost 7 bases and J 7 bases, leaving 19 bases between the germline ends. This CDR3 comprises 14 residues. The CDR3 region has the DNA TGTGCCAGCACCATGACCGGGACAAGGGGTGGCTACACCTTC. Amino acids: CASTMTGTRGGYTF.

This clonotype was counted many times. The gene calls are TRBV6-2 or TRBV6-3 and TRBJ1-5; TRBD1 matches 10 bases. V shed 6 bases, J shed 5 bases, and the junction held 7 bases outside the gene matches. This CDR3 region has 15 residues. The germline gives CDR1 MNHEY, CDR2 SVGEGT. DNA for the CDR3: TGTGCCAGCAGGGAGACAGGGGGCGGAGATCAGCCCCAGCATTTT. This translates into CASRETGGGDQPQHF.

This clonotype was seen at least ten times. The rearrangement joins TRBV28 to TRBJ2-7; weak D call: TRBD2 (6 bases). CDR3 size: 15 residues. Germline assignment: CDR1 MDHEN and CDR2 SYDVKM. Deletions cut 2 bases from V and 6 bases from J, with 17 bases between. The DNA of the CDR3 is TGTGCCAGCAGTTTACCCGGGACTTCCTTTGCCGAGCAGTACTTC. Protein: CASSLPGTSFAEQYF.

This clonotype was seen ten or more times. The genes are TRBV28 and TRBJ2-7, with D unresolved. The V gene lost 8 bases and the J gene lost 0 bases, with 8 bases spanning the gap. CDR1 and CDR2 from the germline V gene are MDHEN and SYDVKM. The CDR3 loop spans 12 amino acids. The CDR3 loop reads CASWAGSYEQYF. For the CDR3, the DNA is TGTGCCAGCTGGGCCGGCTCCTACGAGCAGTACTTC.

The V call is TRBV10-3, the J call TRBJ2-1; 13 bases line up with TRBD2. The V and J ends lost 5 bases and 9 bases, in that order; junction bases with no gene match: 7. Per the germline V gene, CDR1 is ENHRY and CDR2 is SYGVKD. CDR3 length equals 15 residues. Written as DNA, the CDR3 is TGTGCCATCAGTACCGGGACTAGCGGGGTGGGTGAGCAGTTCTTC. Protein sequence: CAISTGTSGVGEQFF.